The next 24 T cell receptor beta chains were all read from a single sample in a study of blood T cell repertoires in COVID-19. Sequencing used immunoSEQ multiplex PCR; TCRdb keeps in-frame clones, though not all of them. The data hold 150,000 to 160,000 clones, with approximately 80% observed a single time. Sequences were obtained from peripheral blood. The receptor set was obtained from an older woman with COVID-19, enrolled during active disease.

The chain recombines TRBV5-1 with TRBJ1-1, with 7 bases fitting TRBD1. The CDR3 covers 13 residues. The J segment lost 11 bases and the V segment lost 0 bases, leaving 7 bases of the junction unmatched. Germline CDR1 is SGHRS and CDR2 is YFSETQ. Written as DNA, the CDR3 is TGCGCCAGCAGCTTGGTGGGAGACAGGGAGGCTTTCTTT. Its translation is CASSLVGDREAFF.

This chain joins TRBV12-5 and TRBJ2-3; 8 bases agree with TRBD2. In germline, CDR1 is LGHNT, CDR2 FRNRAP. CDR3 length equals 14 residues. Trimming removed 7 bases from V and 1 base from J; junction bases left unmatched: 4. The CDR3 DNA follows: TGTGCTAGTGCCATCGGGGGGGGCACAGATACGCAGTATTTT. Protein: CASAIGGGTDTQYF.

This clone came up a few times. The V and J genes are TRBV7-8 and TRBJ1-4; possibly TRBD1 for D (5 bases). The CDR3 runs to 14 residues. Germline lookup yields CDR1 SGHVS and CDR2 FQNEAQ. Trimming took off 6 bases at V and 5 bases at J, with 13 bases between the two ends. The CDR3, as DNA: TGTGCCAGCAGACGGGACTTGGGGAATGAAAAACTGTTTTTT. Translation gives CASRRDLGNEKLFF.

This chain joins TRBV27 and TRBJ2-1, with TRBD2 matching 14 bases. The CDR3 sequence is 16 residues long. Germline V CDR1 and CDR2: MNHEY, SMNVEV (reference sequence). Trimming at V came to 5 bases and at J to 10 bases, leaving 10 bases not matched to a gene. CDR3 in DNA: TGTGCCAGCAGTCCCCCGGGACTAGCGGGAGACAGGGAGCAGTTCTTC. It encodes CASSPPGLAGDREQFF.

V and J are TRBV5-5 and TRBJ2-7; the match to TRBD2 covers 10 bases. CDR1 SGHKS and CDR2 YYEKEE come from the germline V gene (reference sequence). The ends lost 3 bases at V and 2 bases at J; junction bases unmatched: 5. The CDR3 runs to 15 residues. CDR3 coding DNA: TGTGCCAGCAGCTCGGGTCTAGCGGGAGCCTACGAGCAGTACTTC. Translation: CASSSGLAGAYEQYF.

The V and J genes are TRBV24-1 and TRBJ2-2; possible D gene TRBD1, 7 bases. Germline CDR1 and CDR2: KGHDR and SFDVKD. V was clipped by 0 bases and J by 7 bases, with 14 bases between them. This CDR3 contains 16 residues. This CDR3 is CATSDLRRGRGGELFF. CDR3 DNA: TGTGCCACCAGTGATTTGAGGAGGGGGCGCGGCGGGGAGCTGTTTTTT.

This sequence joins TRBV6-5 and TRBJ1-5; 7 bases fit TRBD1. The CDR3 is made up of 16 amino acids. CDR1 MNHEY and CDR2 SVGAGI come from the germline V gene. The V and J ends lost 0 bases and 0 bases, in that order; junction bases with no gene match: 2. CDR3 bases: TGTGCCAGCAGTTACTCAAGGGACAGTAGCAATCAGCCCCAGCATTTT. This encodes CASSYSRDSSNQPQHF.

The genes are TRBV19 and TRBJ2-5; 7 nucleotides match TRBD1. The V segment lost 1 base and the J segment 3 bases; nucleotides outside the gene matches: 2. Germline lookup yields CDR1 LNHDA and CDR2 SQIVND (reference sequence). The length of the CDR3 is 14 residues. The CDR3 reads CASSIGGTEETQYF. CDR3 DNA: TGTGCCAGTAGTATAGGGGGGACAGAAGAGACCCAGTACTTC.

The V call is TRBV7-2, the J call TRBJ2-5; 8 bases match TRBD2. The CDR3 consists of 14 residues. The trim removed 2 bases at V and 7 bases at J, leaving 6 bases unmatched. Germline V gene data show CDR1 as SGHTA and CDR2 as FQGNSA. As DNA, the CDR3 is TGTGCCAGCAGCTTACCCGGGGGGGGTGCGACCCAGTACTTC. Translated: CASSLPGGGATQYF.

DNA for the CDR3: TGTGCCAGCAGTGCGTGGAGCTCCTACGAGCAGTACTTC. Its translation is CASSAWSSYEQYF. The rearrangement uses TRBV6-4 and TRBJ2-7; D gene uncertain. The CDR3 contains 13 residues. V lost 4 bases and J lost 0, with 7 bases in between. In germline, CDR1 is MRHNA, CDR2 SNTAGT.

As DNA, the CDR3 is TGTGCCAGCAGCCCAGGAAATAGCAATCAGCCCCAGCATTTT. It codes for CASSPGNSNQPQHF. The chain joins TRBV3-1 (or the pseudogene TRBV3-2) to TRBJ1-5; no definite D call. Deletions cut 4 bases from V and 0 bases from J, with 7 bases between. Germline V gene data show CDR1 as LGHDT and CDR2 as YNNKEL (reference sequence). This CDR3 has 14 amino acids.

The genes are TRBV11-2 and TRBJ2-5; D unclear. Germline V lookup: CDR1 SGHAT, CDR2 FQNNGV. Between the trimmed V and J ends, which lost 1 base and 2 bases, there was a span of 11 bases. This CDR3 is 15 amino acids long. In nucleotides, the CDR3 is TGTGCCAGCAGCTTAGCTTGGCGGCGGCAAGAGACCCAGTACTTC. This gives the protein CASSLAWRRQETQYF.

The DNA of the CDR3 is TGCGCCAGCAGACGCGGACAGGGGGATAGCAATCAGCCCCAGCATTTT. Its translation is CASRRGQGDSNQPQHF. The chain has TRBV5-1 and TRBJ1-5, with TRBD1 matching 10 bases. The CDR3 is 16 residues long. The V segment lost 5 bases and the J segment 0 bases; nucleotides outside the gene matches: 5. Germline CDR1 and CDR2: SGHRS and YFSETQ.

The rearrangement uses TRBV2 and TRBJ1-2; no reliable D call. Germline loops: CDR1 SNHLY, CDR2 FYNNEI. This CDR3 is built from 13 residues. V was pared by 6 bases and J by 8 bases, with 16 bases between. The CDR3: CASSFESRGGYTF. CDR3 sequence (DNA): TGTGCCAGCAGCTTTGAAAGCCGGGGAGGCTACACCTTC.

CDR3 DNA sequence: TGTGCCAGTAGTATAGGCCTAGCCGACGAGCAGTACGTC. It codes for CASSIGLADEQYV. V is TRBV19 and J is TRBJ2-7; the D gene is possibly TRBD2 (5 bases). This CDR3 is 13 amino acids long. With 1 base removed from V and 5 bases from J, the gap between germline ends came to 9 bases. The germline V gene encodes CDR1 LNHDA and CDR2 SQIVND (reference sequence).

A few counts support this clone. CDR3 in amino acids: CASITWESGVGETQYF. CDR3 coding DNA: TGTGCCAGTATAACTTGGGAAAGCGGGGTAGGGGAGACCCAGTACTTC. The chain joins TRBV19 to TRBJ2-5, with TRBD2 matching over 7 bases. Trimming removed 7 bases from V and 5 bases from J; junction bases left unmatched: 16. This CDR3 contains 16 residues. CDR1 LNHDA and CDR2 SQIVND come from the germline V gene (reference sequence).

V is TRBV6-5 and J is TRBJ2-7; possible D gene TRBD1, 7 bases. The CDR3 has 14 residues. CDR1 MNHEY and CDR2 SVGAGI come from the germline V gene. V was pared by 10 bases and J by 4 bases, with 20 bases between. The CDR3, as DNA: TGTGCCACCCTGAACAGGGGAGGCGATTACGAGCAGTACTTC. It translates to CATLNRGGDYEQYF.

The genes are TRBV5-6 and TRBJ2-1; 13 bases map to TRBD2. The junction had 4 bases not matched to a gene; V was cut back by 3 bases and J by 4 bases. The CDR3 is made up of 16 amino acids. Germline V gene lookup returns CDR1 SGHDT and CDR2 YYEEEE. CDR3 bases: TGTGCCAGCAGCTCGGGGGGACTAGCGGGGTACAATGAGCAGTTCTTC. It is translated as CASSSGGLAGYNEQFF. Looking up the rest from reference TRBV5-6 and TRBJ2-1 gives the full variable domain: DAGVTQSPTHLIKTRGQQVTLRCSPKSGHDTVSWYQQALGQGPQFIFQYYEEEERQRGNFPDRFSGHQFPNYSSELNVNALLLGDSALYLCASSSGGLAGYNEQFFGPGTRLTVL.

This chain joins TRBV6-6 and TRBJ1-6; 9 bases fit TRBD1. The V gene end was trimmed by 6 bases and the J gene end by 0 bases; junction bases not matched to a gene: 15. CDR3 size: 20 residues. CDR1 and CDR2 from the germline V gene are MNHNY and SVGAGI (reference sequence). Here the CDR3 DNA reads TGTGCCAGCAGCCTACACGCCCGAGGGACAGGGAGCTCCTATAATTCACCCCTCCACTTT. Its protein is CASSLHARGTGSSYNSPLHF.

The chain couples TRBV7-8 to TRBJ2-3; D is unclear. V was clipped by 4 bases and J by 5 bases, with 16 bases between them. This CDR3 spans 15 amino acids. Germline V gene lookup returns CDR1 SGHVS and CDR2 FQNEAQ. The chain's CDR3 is CASSSGDPPVDTQYF. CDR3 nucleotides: TGTGCCAGCAGCTCCGGAGACCCACCCGTAGATACGCAGTATTTT.

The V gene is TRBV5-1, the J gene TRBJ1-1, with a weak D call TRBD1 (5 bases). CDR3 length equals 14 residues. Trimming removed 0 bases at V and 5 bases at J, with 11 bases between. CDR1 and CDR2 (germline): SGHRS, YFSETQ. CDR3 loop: CASSLGGGWTEAFF. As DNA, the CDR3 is TGCGCCAGCAGCTTGGGGGGCGGTTGGACTGAAGCTTTCTTT.

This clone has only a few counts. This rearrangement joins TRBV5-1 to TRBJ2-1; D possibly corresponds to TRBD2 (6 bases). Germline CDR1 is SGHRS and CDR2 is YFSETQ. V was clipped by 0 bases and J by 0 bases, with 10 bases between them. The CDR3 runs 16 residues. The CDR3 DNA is TGCGCCAGCAGCTTGGGGGGGGTACCCTCCTACAATGAGCAGTTCTTC. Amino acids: CASSLGGVPSYNEQFF.

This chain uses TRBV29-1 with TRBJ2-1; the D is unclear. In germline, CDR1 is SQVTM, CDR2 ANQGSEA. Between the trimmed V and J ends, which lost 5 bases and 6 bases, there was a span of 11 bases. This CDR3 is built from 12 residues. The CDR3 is CSVPISVNEQFF. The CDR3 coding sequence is TGCAGCGTTCCCATCAGCGTCAATGAGCAGTTCTTC.

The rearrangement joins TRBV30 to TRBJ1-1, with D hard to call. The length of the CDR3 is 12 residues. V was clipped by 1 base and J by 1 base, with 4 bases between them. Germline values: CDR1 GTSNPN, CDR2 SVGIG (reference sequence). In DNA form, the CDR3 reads TGTGCCTGGAGTGAGCCGAACACTGAAGCTTTCTTT. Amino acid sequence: CAWSEPNTEAFF.